The 10 T cell receptor beta chains reported below all come from one sample, sequenced in a study of blood T cell repertoires in COVID-19. The method was immunoSEQ multiplex PCR; TCRdb's version includes in-frame clones alone and lacks a portion of them. This sample has 410,000 or so clones, with 80% to 90% found just once. Material for sequencing was peripheral blood. Receptors originate from a woman in her 30s with active or convalescent COVID-19.

The genes are TRBV6-5 and TRBJ2-7; D may be TRBD1 (6 bases). The germline gives CDR1 MNHEY, CDR2 SVGAGI. CDR3 length: 15 residues. Trimming cost V 0 bases and J 2 bases, with 11 bases left between them. The DNA for the CDR3 is TGTGCCAGCAGTTACTCCGTAGGGGGAACCTACGAGCAGTACTTC. This translates into CASSYSVGGTYEQYF.

This clone was recorded only once. The chain combines TRBV3-1 (or the pseudogene TRBV3-2) with TRBJ1-2; D unresolved. CDR1 and CDR2 (germline): LGHDT, YNNKEL (reference sequence). The V and J ends lost 0 bases and 4 bases respectively, with 27 bases between them. This CDR3 spans 20 amino acids. Here the CDR3 DNA reads TGTGCCAGCAGCCAAGATCCGACGGGAGGAGGAACAGCCAGCCCCTATGGCTACACCTTC. Amino acids: CASSQDPTGGGTASPYGYTF.

The chain recombines TRBV30 with TRBJ2-1; TRBD2 matches 7 bases. J lost 5 bases, V lost 4 bases, and 5 bases had no gene match. Looked up from germline, CDR1 is GTSNPN and CDR2 is SVGIG (reference sequence). The CDR3 is 13 amino acids. This chain's CDR3 is CAWTYLADNEQFF. For the CDR3, the DNA is TGTGCCTGGACCTATCTAGCGGACAATGAGCAGTTCTTC.

The gene calls are TRBV11-2 and TRBJ2-3; possibly TRBD1 for D (6 bases). This CDR3 comprises 15 residues. V was trimmed by 1 base and J by 0 bases, leaving 8 bases between them. The germline CDR1 and CDR2 sequences are SGHAT and FQNNGV. The CDR3 sequence is CASSLGDTSTDTQYF. The CDR3 nucleotides read TGTGCCAGCAGCTTAGGGGACACGAGCACAGATACGCAGTATTTT.

The chain joins TRBV30 to TRBJ1-2; D is ambiguous. CDR3 size: 14 residues. V was trimmed by 2 bases and J by 7 bases, leaving 17 bases between them. Germline V gene data show CDR1 as GTSNPN and CDR2 as SVGIG (reference sequence). CDR3 nucleotide sequence: TGTGCCTGGAGTCGGCAGACCCGAGCGGTTGGCTACACCTTC. Translating gives CAWSRQTRAVGYTF.

The CDR3 region is CASSEETSGRAANEQFF. For the CDR3, the DNA is TGTGCCAGCAGTGAAGAGACTAGCGGGAGGGCCGCCAATGAGCAGTTCTTC. The genes are TRBV2 and TRBJ2-1; 14 bases are a match to TRBD2. V was clipped by 1 base and J by 6 bases; unmatched bases: 5. The V gene's germline CDR1 is SNHLY and CDR2 FYNNEI. CDR3 size: 17 residues.

The V call is TRBV6-5, the J call TRBJ2-1, with D possibly TRBD1 on 5 matching bases. The germline CDR1 and CDR2 sequences are MNHEY and SVGAGI. This CDR3 spans 13 amino acids. The germline V and J ends were trimmed by 6 bases and 3 bases, with 9 bases remaining between them. CDR3 loop: CASSQDSYNEQFF. The CDR3 bases are TGTGCCAGCAGCCAAGACAGCTACAATGAGCAGTTCTTC.

The chain links TRBV18 to TRBJ1-1; possibly TRBD1 for D (5 bases). The CDR3 consists of 15 residues. Germline V lookup: CDR1 KGHSH, CDR2 LQKENI. Trimming took off 1 base at V and 1 base at J, with 10 bases between the two ends. The CDR3 region has the DNA TGTGCCAGCTCACCACTAGGCGACAGGAACACTGAAGCTTTCTTT. It specifies CASSPLGDRNTEAFF.

This chain joins TRBV6-1 and TRBJ1-1, with D perhaps matching TRBD1 (5 bases). CDR1 and CDR2 from the germline V gene are MNHNS and SASEGT. The CDR3 has 14 residues. Trimming removed 1 base at V and 5 bases at J, with 11 bases between. CDR3: CASSEVAGGTEAFF. The CDR3 DNA sequence: TGTGCCAGCAGTGAAGTAGCGGGGGGAACTGAAGCTTTCTTT.

The genes are TRBV4-1 and TRBJ1-3; unclear D gene. Germline V lookup: CDR1 MGHRA, CDR2 YSYEKL. This CDR3 has 17 amino acids. V was trimmed by 1 base and J by 0 bases, leaving 13 bases between them. This chain's CDR3 is CASSQAVVEDSGNTIYF. The CDR3, as DNA: TGCGCCAGCAGCCAAGCCGTGGTAGAGGACTCTGGAAACACCATATATTTT.